The source of this TCR beta chain is a study of radiotherapy plus CTLA-4 blockade in lung cancer listed by TCRdb under 2018. With respect to the entire study: Among the enrolled patients, about 20% had an objective response, and 31% reached disease control. Study-wide findings and limitations: The strongest predictors of response were reported to be early dynamic shifts in blood T cell clones along with a rise in serum interferon-beta following radiation. After treatment with radiotherapy and ipilimumab, TCR clones that originated in tumors expanded in peripheral blood.

Regarding this clone: The clone's antigen remains unknown. No much larger clone is present one base from it, and per-base qualities are unavailable.

Via the germline V gene (reference sequence), CDR1 is MNHNY and CDR2 SVGAGI. V sheds 6 bases and J sheds 4 bases, leaving 13 bases between their ends. Including the terminal cysteine and phenylalanine, the CDR3 comprises 14 residues. The retained sequence is limited to the CDR3, 42 bases, with the frame set at the first base. The study evaluated CTLA-4 blockade (ipilimumab) given together with focal radiation therapy in patients who had chemo-refractory metastatic non-small-cell lung cancer. Receptor libraries were prepared by the immunoSEQ multiplex PCR assay. The immuneACCESS repertoire file appears here via TCRdb, limited to in-frame rearrangements. These files lack a portion of the clones; in checked studies, under half of the deficit traces to unresolved V genes, and the cause of the others is not known. Present in this sample are 100,000 to 150,000 clones, about four fifths of which were seen just once. Jointly, the top ten make up about 5% of the sample.

This sequence was found in a human donor with non-small cell lung cancer who had a partial response to radiotherapy plus ipilimumab. Sequencing used peripheral blood, obtained from a patient treated with radiotherapy plus ipilimumab. The V and J genes are TRBV6-6 and TRBJ1-5; TRBD1 is perhaps the D gene, given 5 matching bases. The nucleotide sequence reads as follows: TGTGCCAGCAGCTCATGGGAGGGGAATCAGCCCCAGCATTTT. Its amino acids are CASSSWEGNQPQHF.